The 24 T cell receptor beta chains below were found in one sample sequenced in a study of a mutant IDH1 vaccine in newly diagnosed glioma. Time point of the sample: week 11, during vaccination. Doses consisted of 300 ug of mutant IDH1 20-mer peptide each, paired with topical imiquimod. These receptors' targets are unknown. Assay used: immunoSEQ multiplex PCR; TCRdb lists only in-frame clones, some missing. The data show 100,000 to 150,000 clones, about four fifths seen once. The material sequenced was PBMCs, taken from a glioma patient whose treatment included an IDH1 peptide vaccine. Source of these receptors: a man aged 35-49 years with glioma.

The rearrangement links TRBV20-1 to TRBJ1-1; D ambiguous. This CDR3 has 11 residues. The V and J ends lost 2 bases and 6 bases respectively, with 7 bases between them. Germline assignment: CDR1 DFQATT and CDR2 SNEGSKA (reference sequence). The CDR3, as DNA: TGCAGTGCTAGATTCGTACCTGAAGCTTTCTTT. This translates into CSARFVPEAFF.

This chain links TRBV11-2 with TRBJ2-5; 16 positions agree with TRBD2. The CDR3 extends over 17 amino acids. J lost 1 base, V lost 5 bases, and 4 bases had no gene match. Germline CDR1 reads SGHAT; CDR2 reads FQNNGV. The CDR3 DNA sequence: TGTGCCAGCAGCCCGGGACTAGCGGGGGGGATCCAAGAGACCCAGTACTTC. It specifies CASSPGLAGGIQETQYF.

In DNA, the CDR3 is TGTGCCAGCAGCTTCGTAGGAAATCAGCCCCAGCATTTT. Its translation: CASSFVGNQPQHF. The chain recombines TRBV7-9 with TRBJ1-5; D gene uncertain. V was pared by 3 bases and J by 4 bases, with 7 bases between. The CDR3 runs 13 residues. The germline V gene has CDR1 SEHNR and CDR2 FQNEAQ (reference sequence).

The genes are TRBV7-2 and TRBJ2-1; no firm D call. Trimming left V 2 bases short and J 5 bases short, with 13 bases between. The CDR3 covers 15 residues. Germline CDR1 SGHTA, CDR2 FQGNSA. The CDR3 DNA is TGTGCCAGCAGCTTACGAGGTAACTCAGACAATGAGCAGTTCTTC. This codes for CASSLRGNSDNEQFF.

The genes are TRBV11-3 and TRBJ1-1; 7 nucleotides line up with TRBD1. Losses at the gene ends were 5 bases for V and 5 bases for J; bases not matched to a gene: 8. The germline gives CDR1 SGHNT, CDR2 YENEEA. The CDR3 consists of 14 residues. CDR3 bases: TGTGCCAGCAGCCCGCAGGGGGAGGGGACTGAAGCTTTCTTT. It translates to CASSPQGEGTEAFF.

V gene TRBV5-8 combines with J gene TRBJ2-5; D may be TRBD1 (5 bases). The CDR3 spans 12 residues. Trimming took 3 bases from V and 4 from J, leaving 7 bases between them. CDR1 and CDR2 (germline): SGHTS, YDEGEE. CDR3 nucleotide sequence: TGTGCCAGCAGCTGGGGCCGAGAGACCCAGTACTTC. This translates into CASSWGRETQYF. The variable domain in full, with the rest retrieved from reference TRBV5-8 and TRBJ2-5, is EAGVTQSPTHLIKTRGQQATLRCSPISGHTSVYWYQQALGLGLQFLLWYDEGEERNRGNFPPRFSGRQFPNYSSELNVNALELEDSALYLCASSWGRETQYFGPGTRLLVL.

The V and J genes are TRBV6-1 and TRBJ2-7; D remains unclear. Per germline, CDR1 MNHNS and CDR2 SASEGT. The V end was cut by 3 bases, the J end by 3 bases, with 9 bases between. This CDR3 spans 13 amino acids. The DNA for the CDR3 is TGTGCCAGCAGTGATGGCAAAGACTACGAGCAGTACTTC. Its translation is CASSDGKDYEQYF.

V gene TRBV18 combines with J gene TRBJ1-1; no firm D call. Trimming took 3 bases from V and 2 from J, leaving 13 bases between them. CDR3 size: 15 residues. Per the germline V gene, CDR1 is KGHSH and CDR2 is LQKENI. The CDR3 sequence: CASSPGGRINTEAFF. The CDR3 region has the DNA TGTGCCAGCTCACCGGGTGGGCGGATAAACACTGAAGCTTTCTTT. Full variable domain (outside the CDR3, taken from reference TRBV18 and TRBJ1-1): NAGVMQNPRHLVRRRGQEARLRCSPMKGHSHVYWYRQLPEEGLKFMVYLQKENIIDESGMPKERFSAEFPKEGPSILRIQQVVRGDSAAYFCASSPGGRINTEAFFGQGTRLTVV.

CDR3 nucleotide sequence: TGCGCCAGCAGCCGATACGACAGGACTGACGGCTACACCTTC. It yields the protein CASSRYDRTDGYTF. The rearrangement links TRBV5-1 to TRBJ1-2; a possible D gene is TRBD1 (6 bases). The V gene lost 4 bases and the J gene lost 8 bases, with 18 bases spanning the gap. This CDR3 is 14 amino acids long. CDR1 is SGHRS and CDR2 is YFSETQ in the germline V gene.

The V and J genes are TRBV11-2 and TRBJ2-2; D may be TRBD1 (7 bases). Looked up from germline, CDR1 is SGHAT and CDR2 is FQNNGV. Trimming cost V 0 bases and J 6 bases, with 26 bases left between them. This CDR3 contains 20 residues. CDR3 DNA: TGTGCCAGCAGCTTAGAAGGAGGAGGGGGCGGTTTCGTCCCTTCCGGGGAGCTGTTTTTT. The encoded protein is CASSLEGGGGGFVPSGELFF. The full variable domain, with the rest looked up from reference TRBV11-2 and TRBJ2-2, is EAGVAQSPRYKIIEKRQSVAFWCNPISGHATLYWYQQILGQGPKLLIQFQNNGVVDDSQLPKDRFSAERLKGVDSTLKIQPAKLEDSAVYLCASSLEGGGGGFVPSGELFFGEGSRLTVL.

The chain couples TRBV9 to TRBJ2-7, with 7 nucleotides matching TRBD2. Germline V gene sequence: CDR1 SGDLS, CDR2 YYNGEE. With 4 bases clipped from V and 2 bases from J, the junction kept 12 bases outside the gene matches. The CDR3 has 16 residues. The CDR3 sequence is CASSLGAGLNPYEQYF. The CDR3 DNA reads TGTGCCAGCAGCTTGGGAGCGGGGTTGAACCCCTACGAGCAGTACTTC.

The rearrangement links TRBV19 to TRBJ1-4; D remains ambiguous. V shed 4 bases and J shed 0 bases, with 9 bases lying between them. The CDR3 runs 15 residues. Germline assignment: CDR1 LNHDA and CDR2 SQIVND (reference sequence). CDR3 DNA: TGTGCCAGTAGTACGGGCCTTACAACTAATGAAAAACTGTTTTTT. It yields the protein CASSTGLTTNEKLFF.

This clone was seen only a few times. The chain joins TRBV5-5 to TRBJ1-6; weak D call: TRBD1 (6 bases). The germline V gene encodes CDR1 SGHKS and CDR2 YYEKEE (reference sequence). Deletions cut 1 base from V and 9 bases from J, with 17 bases between. The CDR3 is 16 amino acids. Here the CDR3 reads CASSLMAGGRVSPLHF. DNA of the CDR3: TGTGCCAGCAGCTTGATGGCGGGGGGGCGCGTTTCACCCCTCCACTTT.

As for this clone: A far more abundant clone sits one base away, making this likely a read error. The chain has TRBV5-1 and TRBJ2-7, with a weak D call TRBD2 (6 bases). CDR3 length: 13 residues. The ends were cut back, 4 bases at V and 5 bases at J, with 13 bases in the middle. Germline V gene sequence: CDR1 SGHRS, CDR2 YFSETQ. The CDR3 reads CASSPGVGDEQYF. CDR3 DNA: TGCGCCAGCAGCCCGGGGGTCGGAGACGAGCAGTACTTC.

The chain joins TRBV9 to TRBJ2-3, with D possibly matching TRBD2 (5 bases). Germline CDR1 is SGDLS and CDR2 is YYNGEE. The length of the CDR3 is 15 residues. V was trimmed by 2 bases and J by 1 base, leaving 11 bases between them. Written as DNA, the CDR3 is TGTGCCAGCAGCGTCCAAGTGGGAGGCACAGATACGCAGTATTTT. This sequence encodes CASSVQVGGTDTQYF.

This chain joins TRBV7-8 and TRBJ1-4, with 8 bases identical to TRBD1. From germline, CDR1 is SGHVS and CDR2 FQNEAQ. Unmatched junction bases numbered 9, after V lost 2 bases and J lost 10 bases. The CDR3 has 15 residues. The CDR3 sequence is CASSLMAGGEVKLFF. In nucleotides, the CDR3 is TGTGCCAGCAGCTTAATGGCAGGGGGCGAGGTAAAACTGTTTTTT.

This chain links TRBV2 with TRBJ1-4, with D possibly TRBD1 on 5 matching bases. Trimming shortened V by 3 bases and J by 4 bases, and 12 bases separated the two germline ends. Per germline, CDR1 SNHLY and CDR2 FYNNEI. The CDR3 is made up of 15 amino acids. This CDR3 reads CASSDIGAGNEKLFF. In nucleotides, the CDR3 is TGTGCCAGCAGTGATATTGGGGCCGGTAATGAAAAACTGTTTTTT.

This sequence joins TRBV14 and TRBJ1-6; D unresolved. The CDR3 runs to 15 residues. CDR1 and CDR2 from the germline V gene are SGHDN and FVKESK. The germline V and J ends were trimmed by 0 bases and 14 bases, with 17 bases remaining between them. The DNA of the CDR3 is TGTGCCAGCAGCCAAGATCCACATGCCAGGTCGTCCCTCCACTTT. Encoded protein: CASSQDPHARSSLHF.

The chain recombines TRBV19 with TRBJ2-7; possibly TRBD2 for D (6 bases). V shed 5 bases and J shed 2 bases, with 16 bases lying between them. The germline CDR1 and CDR2 sequences are LNHDA and SQIVND (reference sequence). The CDR3 is 15 amino acids. The CDR3 bases are TGTGCCAGTAGTGTCCTCCCGCGGGGCACCTACGAGCAGTACTTC. Translating it yields CASSVLPRGTYEQYF. The full variable domain, its missing parts supplied by reference TRBV19 and TRBJ2-7, is DGGITQSPKYLFRKEGQNVTLSCEQNLNHDAMYWYRQDPGQGLRLIYYSQIVNDFQKGDIAEGYSVSREKKESFPLTVTSAQKNPTAFYLCASSVLPRGTYEQYFGPGTRLTVT.

This rearrangement joins TRBV28 to TRBJ1-5; possibly TRBD1 for D (6 bases). Germline values: CDR1 MDHEN, CDR2 SYDVKM. The CDR3 spans 12 residues. Trimming shortened V by 8 bases and J by 6 bases, and 11 bases separated the two germline ends. The chain's CDR3 is CASGGAAQPQHF. CDR3 bases: TGTGCCAGCGGGGGGGCGGCTCAGCCCCAGCATTTT.

The chain employs TRBV5-6 and TRBJ1-3; D is undetermined. Germline assignment: CDR1 SGHDT and CDR2 YYEEEE. V was clipped by 4 bases and J by 0 bases, with 14 bases between them. The CDR3 is 16 amino acids. The chain's CDR3 is CASSLAGFSSGNTIYF. CDR3 sequence (DNA): TGTGCCAGCAGCCTCGCAGGCTTCTCCTCTGGAAACACCATATATTTT. Complete variable domain (other parts from reference TRBV5-6 and TRBJ1-3): DAGVTQSPTHLIKTRGQQVTLRCSPKSGHDTVSWYQQALGQGPQFIFQYYEEEERQRGNFPDRFSGHQFPNYSSELNVNALLLGDSALYLCASSLAGFSSGNTIYFGEGSWLTVV.

This chain links TRBV7-2 with TRBJ2-7; D not resolved. The CDR3 loop spans 15 amino acids. V was clipped by 1 base and J by 3 bases, with 13 bases between them. Germline CDR1 SGHTA, CDR2 FQGNSA. The CDR3 sequence: CASSLVPDWDYEQYF. CDR3 nucleotide sequence: TGTGCCAGCAGCTTAGTCCCAGACTGGGACTACGAGCAGTACTTC.

This clone was detected a few times. The genes are TRBV7-2 and TRBJ2-3, with D uncertain. Germline CDR1 and CDR2: SGHTA and FQGNSA. The V end lost 3 bases, the J end lost 0 bases, and 7 bases lay between the germline ends. The CDR3 is 14 residues long. The CDR3 loop reads CASSLLRSTDTQYF. DNA for the CDR3: TGTGCCAGCAGCTTGTTAAGGAGCACAGATACGCAGTATTTT. The entire variable domain, with the rest obtained from reference TRBV7-2 and TRBJ2-3, is as follows: GAGVSQSPSNKVTEKGKDVELRCDPISGHTALYWYRQSLGQGLEFLIYFQGNSAPDKSGLPSDRFSAERTGGSVSTLTIQRTQQEDSAVYLCASSLLRSTDTQYFGPGTRLTVL.

The V call is TRBV11-2, the J call TRBJ1-2; no firm D call. The CDR3 totals 15 residues. Trimming left V 3 bases short and J 0 bases short, with 11 bases between. Germline V lookup: CDR1 SGHAT, CDR2 FQNNGV. The CDR3 region is CASSFTDSTNYGYTF. Written as DNA, the CDR3 is TGTGCCAGCAGCTTTACTGACTCTACTAACTATGGCTACACCTTC.